These 8 T cell receptor beta chains were sequenced from one sample in a study of human T cells and chemical hapten exposure. Time point reported: patch test 2, 6 weeks after DPC sensitization. Treatment indicated: therapeutic diphenylcyclopropenone sensitization with weekly scalp DPC. TCRdb re-called the RACE reads through MiXCR, storing one row per CDR3 protein. There are about 54,000 distinct CDR3 sequences in the sample; 8.5% to 10% occur only once, and 1.5% to 2% lies in the top ten. The sequenced sample was whole blood, obtained in connection with sensitization to the hapten diphenylcyclopropenone (DPC). The receptor set was obtained from a woman between 45 and 60 years old with alopecia areata. Some clones in this sample may be carry-over from other donors' samples.

This clonotype showed up many times. The chain has TRBV2 and TRBJ2-2; no reliable D call. This CDR3 has 15 residues. Germline V gene sequence: CDR1 SNHLY, CDR2 FYNNEI. Deletions cut 2 bases from V and 2 bases from J, with 9 bases between. The CDR3 spells CASSEQSPNTGELFF. The CDR3, as DNA: TGTGCCAGCAGTGAACAGAGCCCCAACACCGGGGAGCTGTTTTTT.

This clonotype was counted at least ten times. This rearrangement joins TRBV25-1 to TRBJ1-4; no reliable D call. The CDR3 loop spans 13 amino acids. Germline V gene data show CDR1 as MGHDK and CDR2 as SYGVNS. V lost 7 bases and J 8 bases, leaving 14 bases between the germline ends. This CDR3 is CASIRRGREKLFF. The CDR3 coding sequence is TGTGCCAGCATCCGAAGAGGCCGCGAAAAACTGTTTTTT.

This clonotype occurred a few times. The J gene is TRBJ1-5, the V gene TRBV7-8; TRBD1 matches 8 bases. The trim removed 2 bases at V and 7 bases at J, leaving 10 bases unmatched. The CDR3 sequence is 16 residues long. In germline, CDR1 is SGHVS, CDR2 FQNEAQ. CDR3 coding DNA: TGTGCCAGCAGCTTATCCCAGGGGGCTTGGGGACAGCCCCAGCATTTT. Translating gives CASSLSQGAWGQPQHF. Supplemented by reference TRBV7-8 and TRBJ1-5, the full variable domain reads GAGVSQSPRYKVAKRGQDVALRCDPISGHVSLFWYQQALGQGPEFLTYFQNEAQLDKSGLPSDRFFAERPEGSVSTLKIQRTQQEDSAVYLCASSLSQGAWGQPQHFGDGTRLSIL.

In this sample, this clonotype turned up many times. V is TRBV12-3 or TRBV12-4 and J is TRBJ1-1; D possibly corresponds to TRBD1 (5 bases). Trimming cost V 1 base and J 11 bases, with 11 bases left between them. This CDR3 contains 12 residues. CDR3: CASSLEGLRAFF. CDR3 nucleotide sequence: TGTGCCAGCAGTTTAGAGGGGCTCCGGGCTTTCTTT.

The J gene is TRBJ2-3, the V gene TRBV3-1; 9 bases map to TRBD1. This CDR3 has 15 amino acids. The germline V gene encodes CDR1 LGHDT and CDR2 YNNKEL (reference sequence). V lost 6 bases and J lost 4; bases outside the gene matches: 8. The CDR3 coding sequence is TGTGCCAGCAGTGCCGGGACAGGGCGTCCAGATACGCAGTATTTT. Its translation is CASSAGTGRPDTQYF.

The chain combines TRBV28 with TRBJ1-2; D unresolved. Germline V CDR1 and CDR2: MDHEN, SYDVKM. Between the trimmed V and J ends, which lost 4 bases and 4 bases, there was a span of 7 bases. The CDR3 has 12 residues. This CDR3 is CASSSESYGYTF. DNA of the CDR3: TGTGCCAGCAGTTCCGAGAGCTATGGCTACACCTTC.

This clonotype has just a few counts. The chain carries TRBV5-1 and TRBJ1-5; possible D gene TRBD1, 5 bases. The CDR3 has 14 residues. The germline V and J ends were trimmed by 4 bases and 7 bases, with 15 bases remaining between them. Germline V gene sequence: CDR1 SGHRS, CDR2 YFSETQ. The DNA of the CDR3 is TGCGCCAGCAGCAGTGGGACGGGAGAACAGCCCCAGCATTTT. This encodes CASSSGTGEQPQHF. Complete variable domain (other parts from reference TRBV5-1 and TRBJ1-5): KAGVTQTPRYLIKTRGQQVTLSCSPISGHRSVSWYQQTPGQGLQFLFEYFSETQRNKGNFPGRFSGRQFSNSRSEMNVSTLELGDSALYLCASSSGTGEQPQHFGDGTRLSIL.

CDR3 in DNA: TGCGCCAGCAGCAGAAAGTGGACTAGCGGGGTAGAGACCCAGTACTTC. Translation: CASSRKWTSGVETQYF. The V gene is TRBV5-1, the J gene TRBJ2-5, with 12 nucleotides matching TRBD2. CDR3 length: 16 amino acids. CDR1 SGHRS and CDR2 YFSETQ come from the germline V gene. V shed 4 bases, J shed 4 bases, and the junction held 8 bases outside the gene matches.